The clone carrying this TCR beta chain was counted between two and nine times. This CDR3 is 16 amino acids long. The germline V and J ends were trimmed by 0 bases and 7 bases, with 17 bases remaining between them. Germline CDR1 reads LNHNV; CDR2 reads YYDKDF (reference sequence). TCRdb reanalysed the RT-PCR reads using MiXCR and keeps one entry per CDR3 protein. The table records approximately 680,000 distinct CDR3 sequences, 15% to 18% of them present only once. The source of the sample is a study of response to subunit inactivated influenza vaccine. This clonotype was sampled from a man aged 50 to 59 who received an inactivated influenza vaccine. This sample comprised PBMCs from blood, obtained 11 to 12 days after vaccination. The chain employs TRBV15 and TRBJ2-3; a possible D gene is TRBD1 (5 bases). CDR3 in DNA: TGTGCCACCAGCAGAGAAAGTTTGGACATGGATAATACGCAGTATTTT. Translating gives CATSRESLDMDNTQYF.